Listed below are T cell receptor beta chains from one sample, sequenced in a study of T cells in Graves' hyperthyroidism and ophthalmopathy. TCRdb redid the calling of the multiplex PCR reads with MiXCR, one entry per CDR3 protein. The sample has about 520,000 distinct CDR3 sequences; approximately 25% are singletons. The material sequenced was blood. All receptors come from a woman aged 25 to 39 with Graves' ophthalmopathy. CDR3s include the opening cysteine and the closing phenylalanine or tryptophan. Each record gives: J gene, clone size, V gene, D gene, CDR3 protein, CDR3 DNA. A D gene is named only where the DNA matches it firmly. Some rows mark clone size as missing; the rest say once, few, many or name a class of expanded clone.

>TRBJ2-5|NA|TRBV15|TRBD2
CATSRAPPGLEGTQYF
TGTGCCACCAGCAGAGCACCTCCGGGACTAGAAGGGACCCAGTACTTC
>TRBJ2-7|NA|TRBV19|TRBD2
CASSVLAGFYEQYF
TGTGCCAGTAGTGTCCTAGCGGGGTTCTACGAGCAGTACTTC
>TRBJ2-7|NA|TRBV28|TRBD1
CASSLSVLRGHGEQYF
TGTGCCAGCAGTTTAAGCGTCTTGAGGGGGCATGGCGAGCAGTACTTC
>TRBJ1-6|many|TRBV14|NA
CASSQGVEGSGNSPLHF
TGTGCCAGCAGCCAAGGGGTGGAAGGGTCTGGGAATTCACCCCTCCACTTT
>TRBJ2-3|NA|TRBV29-1|TRBD2
CSVGSGGAADTQYF
TGCAGCGTGGGTAGCGGGGGGGCCGCGGATACGCAGTATTTT
>TRBJ1-2|many|TRBV13|NA
CANSLGNREAYGYTF
TGTGCCAACAGCTTAGGCAATAGGGAGGCCTATGGCTACACCTTC
>TRBJ2-7|few|TRBV11-2|NA
CASSWAGLSSYEQYF
TGTGCCAGCAGCTGGGCGGGACTGAGCTCCTACGAGCAGTACTTC
>TRBJ1-5|many|TRBV4-2|NA
CASSQEASGGNQPQHF
TGTGCCAGCAGCCAAGAGGCGTCCGGGGGCAATCAGCCCCAGCATTTT
>TRBJ1-5|many|TRBV19|TRBD1
CASSTDRVNQPQHF
TGTGCCAGTAGTACGGACAGGGTCAATCAGCCCCAGCATTTT
>TRBJ1-1|NA|TRBV12-3/TRBV12-4|TRBD1
CASQGAMDTEAFF
TGTGCCAGTCAGGGGGCAATGGACACTGAAGCTTTCTTT
>TRBJ2-6|many|TRBV5-1|TRBD1
CASSYRPGTGSGANVLTF
TGCGCCAGCAGCTACCGTCCCGGGACAGGGTCCGGGGCCAACGTCCTGACTTTC
>TRBJ2-5|many|TRBV6-2/TRBV6-3|NA
CASSYVFWGGAAETQYF
TGTGCCAGCAGTTACGTTTTTTGGGGCGGGGCGGCAGAGACCCAGTACTTC
>TRBJ2-7|NA|TRBV30|NA
CAWSVAHLVEQYF
TGTGCCTGGAGTGTAGCACATTTGGTGGAGCAGTACTTC
>TRBJ2-5|NA|TRBV6-1|TRBD1
CASTEMGQGGTQYF
TGTGCCAGCACCGAAATGGGACAGGGGGGGACCCAGTACTTC
>TRBJ2-7|many|TRBV6-1|NA
CASSEAGRLLYEQYF
TGTGCCAGCAGTGAAGCCGGTAGGCTCCTCTACGAGCAGTACTTC
>TRBJ1-5|many|TRBV10-3|NA
CAIGRENQPQHF
TGTGCCATCGGCAGGGAAAATCAGCCCCAGCATTTT
>TRBJ2-5|many|TRBV2|NA
CASSQAVVGPQYF
TGTGCCAGCAGTCAAGCGGTGGTGGGACCCCAGTACTTC
>TRBJ1-1|NA|TRBV30|NA
CAWSVLSQREAFF
TGTGCCTGGAGTGTACTATCCCAACGCGAAGCTTTCTTT
>TRBJ2-5|many|TRBV29-1|NA
CSVMKYGLQETQYF
TGCAGCGTTATGAAGTACGGGTTACAAGAGACCCAGTACTTC
>TRBJ2-2|NA|TRBV12-5|NA
CASGLSMRFGRDKGELFF
TGTGCTAGTGGTTTGAGTATGCGGTTCGGCAGGGACAAGGGGGAGCTGTTTTTT
>TRBJ2-7|many|TRBV20-1|TRBD1
CSARGPRQGFPYEQYF
TGCAGTGCTAGAGGGCCAAGACAGGGGTTCCCCTACGAGCAGTACTTC
>TRBJ1-1|many|TRBV24-1|TRBD1
CATSGGQGEPTAEAFF
TGTGCCACCAGTGGCGGACAGGGGGAGCCTACCGCTGAAGCTTTCTTT
>TRBJ2-4|many|TRBV11-2|NA
CASSLGARVAKNIQYF
TGTGCCAGCAGCTTAGGGGCCAGGGTCGCCAAAAACATTCAGTACTTC
>TRBJ1-1|medium-sized|TRBV6-1|NA
CASSAWTEGVAFF
TGTGCCAGCAGTGCCTGGACCGAGGGGGTGGCTTTCTTT
>TRBJ2-7|few|TRBV4-1|TRBD2
CASSRLLGSTSGFYEQYF
TGCGCCAGCAGCCGCCTCTTGGGGTCGACTAGCGGGTTCTACGAGCAGTACTTC
>TRBJ1-5|many|TRBV6-2/TRBV6-3|TRBD1
CASTPRGSSSGNQPQHF
TGTGCCAGCACCCCCAGGGGGTCCTCCTCTGGCAATCAGCCCCAGCATTTT
>TRBJ1-1|NA|TRBV27|TRBD1
CAISLGTGLGTEAFF
TGTGCCATCAGTCTCGGGACAGGCCTGGGCACTGAAGCTTTCTTT
>TRBJ1-1|once|TRBV20-1|NA
CSARAVANTEAFF
TGCAGTGCTAGGGCTGTGGCGAACACTGAAGCTTTCTTT
>TRBJ2-2|many|TRBV7-8|NA
CASSLVPGWNTGELFF
TGTGCCAGCAGCTTAGTTCCAGGGTGGAACACCGGGGAGCTGTTTTTT
>TRBJ1-1|many|TRBV2|NA
CASSEEGRRTEAFF
TGTGCCAGCAGTGAGGAGGGGCGCAGGACTGAAGCTTTCTTT
>TRBJ1-2|many|TRBV6-8|TRBD1
CASISTGVHGYTF
TGTGCCAGCATCAGTACAGGGGTTCACGGCTACACCTTC
>TRBJ1-2|few|TRBV6-5|TRBD1
CASSYKTGVDGYTF
TGTGCCAGCAGTTACAAAACAGGGGTTGATGGCTACACCTTC
>TRBJ2-5|few|TRBV18|NA
CASSLLPGIQETQYF
TGTGCCAGCTCACTCTTGCCGGGGATCCAAGAGACCCAGTACTTC
>TRBJ1-5|many|TRBV20-1|TRBD1
CSARAGTGTSNQPQHF
TGCAGTGCTAGAGCCGGGACAGGGACAAGCAATCAGCCCCAGCATTTT
>TRBJ2-6|NA|TRBV20-1|TRBD1
CSAITGTGGYGANVLTF
TGCAGTGCTATTACCGGGACAGGGGGTTATGGGGCCAACGTCCTGACTTTC
>TRBJ1-6|few|TRBV20-1|NA
CSAPGRALFNSPLHF
TGCAGTGCCCCTGGGAGGGCCCTGTTCAATTCACCCCTCCACTTT
>TRBJ2-7|many|TRBV6-2/TRBV6-3|NA
CASSYDGTYEQYF
TGTGCCAGCAGTTACGACGGAACCTACGAGCAGTACTTC
>TRBJ2-7|many|TRBV12-3/TRBV12-4|TRBD1
CASRGTGGHEQYF
TGTGCCAGCAGGGGGACAGGGGGTCACGAGCAGTACTTC
>TRBJ1-5|many|TRBV12-5|NA
CASGFEGGPQHF
TGTGCTAGTGGTTTTGAGGGCGGGCCCCAGCATTTT
>TRBJ2-2|NA|TRBV7-4|NA
CASSLKQGYIAELFF
TGTGCCAGCAGCTTAAAACAGGGTTACATCGCGGAGCTGTTTTTT
>TRBJ2-7|NA|TRBV28|NA
CASNPGHSYEQYF
TGTGCCAGCAATCCGGGACACTCCTACGAGCAGTACTTC
>TRBJ1-2|few|TRBV6-2/TRBV6-3|NA
CASSRPGGGYTF
TGTGCCAGCAGCCGGCCGGGAGGTGGCTACACCTTC
>TRBJ2-5|few|TRBV11-2|NA
CASSLGWGGGTQYF
TGTGCCAGCAGCTTAGGCTGGGGGGGCGGGACCCAGTACTTC
>TRBJ2-5|NA|TRBV6-2/TRBV6-3|TRBD1
CASSRGGGTGGEETKYF
TGTGCCAGCAGTAGGGGGGGCGGGACAGGGGGTGAAGAGACCAAGTACTTC
>TRBJ1-2|many|TRBV10-3|NA
CAISVNDYGYTF
TGTGCCATCAGTGTAAACGACTATGGCTACACCTTC
>TRBJ1-5|NA|TRBV6-1|NA
CASSELDRGNQPQHF
TGTGCCAGCAGTGAATTAGACCGCGGCAATCAGCCCCAGCATTTT
>TRBJ2-2|many|TRBV28|NA
CASSLSQGSTGELFF
TGTGCCAGCAGTTTATCACAGGGATCCACCGGGGAGCTGTTTTTT
>TRBJ1-3|many|TRBV14|NA
CASSLLITGNTIYF
TGTGCCAGCAGCCTGTTAATAACTGGAAACACCATATATTTT